The 3 T cell receptor beta chains below come from one sample, sequenced in a study of blood T cells in healthy people across ages. Alongside a J-beta primer mix, a sample-barcoded 5' primer served in a second PCR lasting about 7 to 12 cycles. TCRdb recomputed calls from the 5' RACE reads with MiXCR, one row per CDR3 protein. The sample carries about 540,000 distinct CDR3 sequences, less than 25% recorded once. These same records also appear under a second study, on T cells of mothers and their children.

Specimen: blood. The receptors derive from a boy under 18 in good health.

Concerning this clonotype itself: At one end the junction does not follow the germline gene, possibly because of a read error. The chain joins TRBV3-1 to TRBJ1-6; 9 positions match TRBD1. CDR3 length: 15 amino acids. CDR1 and CDR2 (germline): LGHDT, YNNKEL (reference sequence). CDR3 in amino acids: CAGSHPGQGTSPLHF. The CDR3 DNA reads TGTGCCGGCAGCCACCCGGGACAGGGTACTTCACCCCTCCACTTT.

The chain joins TRBV4-1 to TRBJ1-1, with TRBD1 matching 9 bases. Germline V lookup: CDR1 MGHRA, CDR2 YSYEKL. The CDR3 has 17 residues. Trimming cost V 3 bases and J 6 bases; bases outside gene matches: 14. The CDR3 DNA reads as TGCGCCAGCAGCCATCGCTTTAACAGGGGGCGGGGGTCTGAAGCTTTCTTT. Its protein product is CASSHRFNRGRGSEAFF.

This clonotype has at least ten counts. The rearrangement links TRBV7-3 to TRBJ2-1, with a possible D match to TRBD2 (5 bases). CDR1 SGHTA and CDR2 FQGTGA come from the germline V gene. CDR3 length: 14 residues. V was pared by 6 bases and J by 7 bases, with 16 bases between. Here the CDR3 DNA reads TGTGCCAGCAGTAGACTGGCGGGTGTAAATGAGCAGTTCTTC. Its translation: CASSRLAGVNEQFF.